A selection of T cell receptor beta chains follows, all from one sample in a study of CD8 T cells in Susac syndrome. TCRdb ran MiXCR on the immunoSEQ multiplex PCR reads and lists one entry per CDR3 protein. The data show hundreds of thousands of distinct CDR3 sequences, about 94% seen once. Sequenced sample: CD4+ T cells from PBMCs. Every receptor here comes from a human donor with Susac syndrome. Both conserved end residues are part of each CDR3. D genes are given only for firm matches. Only part of the rows carry a size: once, few, many, or a class if the clone is expanded.

>TRBJ2-5|NA|NA|TRBV20-1|12
TGCAGTGCTAGAACGGCCGGTGGAACCCAGTACTTC
CSARTAGGTQYF
>TRBJ1-4|TRBD1|NA|TRBV28|14
TGTGCCAGCAGACAAGGGGGCGCGGATGAAAAACTGTTTTTT
CASRQGGADEKLFF
>TRBJ2-7|TRBD1|NA|TRBV7-2|17
TGTGCCAGCAGCTTAGGGACATGGGACAGGTCGACCTACGAGCAGTACTTC
CASSLGTWDRSTYEQYF
>TRBJ2-7|NA|NA|TRBV28|12
TGTGCCAGCAGTGGGGGGGCAGTCGAGCAGTACTTC
CASSGGAVEQYF
>TRBJ2-2|TRBD2|NA|TRBV30|18
TGTGCCTGGAGTCTTACGGGGGGACGGCGAATGGGAACCGGGGAGCTGTTTTTT
CAWSLTGGRRMGTGELFF
>TRBJ1-2|NA|NA|TRBV7-9|14
TGTGCCAGCAGCCGCCCGGGGCTCTGGGATGGCTACACCTTC
CASSRPGLWDGYTF
>TRBJ1-4|TRBD1|NA|TRBV4-2|14
TGTGCCAGCAGCCCCGACAGGGGTAATGAAAAACTGTTTTTT
CASSPDRGNEKLFF
>TRBJ1-3|NA|once|TRBV19|15
TGTGCCAGTAGGGGACTTCGGAGCTCTGGAAACACCATATATTTT
CASRGLRSSGNTIYF
>TRBJ2-1|NA|few|TRBV5-4|14
TGTGCCAGCAGCTTGTCCGCAGCCGACAATGAGCAGTTCTTC
CASSLSAADNEQFF
>TRBJ2-3|TRBD2|once|TRBV7-6|17
TGTGCCAGCAGCTTAGGCCCCTCTATGCGGGGGGTACATACGCAGTATTTT
CASSLGPSMRGVHTQYF
>TRBJ1-3|NA|NA|TRBV30|14
TGTGCCTGGAGTGGGACAAACTCTGGAAACACCATATATTTT
CAWSGTNSGNTIYF
>TRBJ2-5|TRBD2|NA|TRBV3-1|15
TGTGCCAGCAGCCAGAGCGGGGGGGGACCTTGGGCCCAGTACTTC
CASSQSGGGPWAQYF
>TRBJ2-2|TRBD2|NA|TRBV9|16
TGTGCCAGCAGCGTAGAATCTAGCGGGGGGCCCGGGGAGCTGTTTTTT
CASSVESSGGPGELFF
>TRBJ2-1|NA|NA|TRBV18|11
TGTGCCAGCTCACCACTTAATGAGCAGTTCTTC
CASSPLNEQFF
>TRBJ1-2|NA|once|TRBV4-3|15
TGCGCCAGCAGCCAAGAGGGCGGCCCTCGCTATGGCTACACCTTC
CASSQEGGPRYGYTF
>TRBJ1-1|NA|NA|TRBV6-2/TRBV6-3|14
TGTGCCAGCAGTTACTACCCGGGAGGCACTGAAGCTTTCTTT
CASSYYPGGTEAFF
>TRBJ1-2|NA|once|TRBV5-6|14
TGTGCCAGCAGCTTGGACAGGATTAACTATGGCTACACCTTC
CASSLDRINYGYTF
>TRBJ1-2|TRBD1|NA|TRBV19|12
TGTGCCGTCGGGACAGGGGGAAATGGCTACACCTTC
CAVGTGGNGYTF
>TRBJ1-1|NA|NA|TRBV29-1|11
TGCAGCGTTGATAGGGGCGCTGAAGCTTTCTTT
CSVDRGAEAFF
>TRBJ2-5|NA|once|TRBV12-3/TRBV12-4|12
TGTGCCAGCAGTTGGAACCAAGAGACCCAGTACTTC
CASSWNQETQYF
>TRBJ2-6|NA|NA|TRBV7-3|13
TGTGCCAGCAAATCGTTAGGGGCCAACGTCCTGACTTTC
CASKSLGANVLTF
>TRBJ1-1|NA|NA|TRBV11-2|13
TGTGCCAGCAGCTTAGCGTGGAACACTGAAGCTTTCTTT
CASSLAWNTEAFF
>TRBJ2-3|NA|NA|TRBV18|18
TGTGCCAGCTCAAGTTCTCCGGAGACGTGGGGAAGTACAGATACGCAGTATTTT
CASSSSPETWGSTDTQYF
>TRBJ2-6|TRBD1|NA|TRBV29-1|16
TGCAGCGTTGGGGACAGGGGGGTCCTTGGGGCCAACGTCCTGACTTTC
CSVGDRGVLGANVLTF
>TRBJ2-5|TRBD1|once|TRBV2|15
TGTGCCAGCAGTGCCCGGACAGGGGGCAAGGAGACCCAGTACTTC
CASSARTGGKETQYF